Given below is one T cell receptor beta chain in context. The antigen is not known. This sample was taken from a study of T cell responses to AZD1222 COVID-19 vaccine. Some clones are missing from TCRdb's copy, which holds only in-frame ones; the method was immunoSEQ multiplex PCR. The data show over 150,000 clones, around 93% seen once. V dropped 4 bases and J dropped 4 bases, with 10 bases sitting between them. This CDR3 comprises 13 residues. Germline V gene sequence: CDR1 MNHEY, CDR2 SVGAGI. Study observations and caveats: Epitopes outside B.1.351 and B.1.1.7 mutated regions reportedly drew nearly half of spike TCRs. White British ancestry dominated among donors, who included more females, and clonal diversity was possibly underestimated.

The source was peripheral blood, collected 28 days after the second AZD1222 dose. The chain carries TRBV6-5 and TRBJ1-1; D is ambiguous. This TCR was sampled from an adult who received the AZD1222 COVID-19 vaccine. In DNA, the CDR3 is TGTGCCAGCAGTTCCCCGCCGGGCACTGAAGCTTTCTTT. Translated, it gives CASSSPPGTEAFF.